The source of this T cell receptor beta chain is a study of technical replicates of blood from a few donors. Here immunoSEQ multiplex PCR was the method, and the copy in TCRdb shows in-frame clones only, minus some. This table has over 60,000 clones, 93% appearing once. Sequenced input: T cells isolated from PBMCs. The receptor's source is a human donor in good health.

CDR3 residues: CASSQRQVGTDTQYF. In DNA form, the CDR3 reads TGTGCCAGCTCACAGCGACAGGTTGGGACAGATACGCAGTATTTT. The chain employs TRBV18 and TRBJ2-3; D might be TRBD1 (6 bases). CDR1 KGHSH and CDR2 LQKENI come from the germline V gene. Trimming shortened V by 4 bases and J by 3 bases, and 14 bases separated the two germline ends. The CDR3 length is 15 residues. Drawing the rest from reference TRBV18 and TRBJ2-3, the complete variable domain is NAGVMQNPRHLVRRRGQEARLRCSPMKGHSHVYWYRQLPEEGLKFMVYLQKENIIDESGMPKERFSAEFPKEGPSILRIQQVVRGDSAAYFCASSQRQVGTDTQYFGPGTRLTVL.